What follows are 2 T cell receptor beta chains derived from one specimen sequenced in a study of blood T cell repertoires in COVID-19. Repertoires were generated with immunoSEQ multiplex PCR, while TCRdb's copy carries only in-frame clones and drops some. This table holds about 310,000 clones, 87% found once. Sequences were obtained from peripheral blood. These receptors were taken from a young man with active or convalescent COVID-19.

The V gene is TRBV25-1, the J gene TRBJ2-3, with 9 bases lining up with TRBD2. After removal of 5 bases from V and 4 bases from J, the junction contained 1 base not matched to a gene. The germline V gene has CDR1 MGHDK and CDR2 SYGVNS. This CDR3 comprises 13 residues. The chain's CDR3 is CASSWTSADTQYF. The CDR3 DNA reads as TGTGCCAGCAGTTGGACTAGCGCAGATACGCAGTATTTT.

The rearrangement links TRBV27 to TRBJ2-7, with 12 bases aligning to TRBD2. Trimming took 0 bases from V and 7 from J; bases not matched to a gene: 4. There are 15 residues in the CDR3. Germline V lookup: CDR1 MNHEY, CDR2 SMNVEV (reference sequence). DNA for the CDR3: TGTGCCAGCAGTTTATCCTCCGGACTAGCGGGAGAGCAGTACTTC. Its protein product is CASSLSSGLAGEQYF.